One and the same sample provided the 30 T cell receptor beta chains below, sequenced in a study of neurological immune-mediated disorders. Each CDR3 protein gets one entry after TCRdb re-called the 5' RACE reads with MiXCR. Counted here are approximately 87,000 distinct CDR3 sequences, 14% occurring once; the ten biggest clones make up 6.5% to 8%. Input material: PBMCs. The source of these receptors is a woman aged 50 to 60 in good health.

This clonotype showed up many times. The chain has TRBV5-1 and TRBJ2-3; 12 nucleotides line up with TRBD1. The CDR3 length is 15 residues. After removal of 4 bases from V and 7 bases from J, the junction contained 7 bases not matched to a gene. CDR1 and CDR2 (germline): SGHRS, YFSETQ. CDR3 sequence reads: CASSPGTGGMNTQYF. The CDR3 DNA reads TGCGCCAGCAGCCCCGGGACAGGGGGCATGAATACGCAGTATTTT.

This clonotype was seen many times. The chain carries TRBV5-1 and TRBJ1-5, with D perhaps matching TRBD1 (6 bases). CDR1 is SGHRS, CDR2 YFSETQ, per germline. This CDR3 comprises 15 residues. V dropped 4 bases and J dropped 2 bases, with 13 bases sitting between them. The chain's CDR3 is CASSPGGAGNQPQHF. The CDR3 DNA reads TGCGCCAGCAGCCCCGGGGGCGCCGGCAATCAGCCCCAGCATTTT.

This clonotype was detected many times. The V gene is TRBV5-1, the J gene TRBJ1-1, with unresolved D. Trimming cost V 7 bases and J 0 bases, with 13 bases left between them. Germline V gives CDR1 SGHRS, CDR2 YFSETQ. This CDR3 region has 14 residues. CDR3 in amino acids: CASVKDQVNTEAFF. Written as DNA, the CDR3 is TGCGCCAGCGTCAAAGATCAGGTGAACACTGAAGCTTTCTTT.

This clonotype showed up many times. The chain uses TRBV20-1 and TRBJ2-5; no reliable D call. Trimming took off 6 bases at V and 10 bases at J, with 24 bases between the two ends. CDR1 is DFQATT and CDR2 is SNEGSKA in the germline V gene (reference sequence). The CDR3 consists of 14 residues. This CDR3 reads CSARQDGDKLSQYF. In nucleotides, the CDR3 is TGCAGTGCCCGCCAGGACGGTGATAAATTGAGCCAGTACTTC.

This clonotype was found many times. This chain joins TRBV7-6 and TRBJ2-2; 8 nucleotides match TRBD1. CDR3 length: 17 amino acids. The V and J ends lost 1 base and 4 bases, in that order; junction bases with no gene match: 8. Germline CDR1 and CDR2: SGHVS and FNYEAQ. The CDR3, as DNA: TGTGCCAGCAGCTTAGACCCGGGACAGGTGCTCACCGGGGAGCTGTTTTTT. Its protein product is CASSLDPGQVLTGELFF.

The chain combines TRBV14 with TRBJ1-1, with 9 bases identical to TRBD1. Looked up from germline, CDR1 is SGHDN and CDR2 is FVKESK. The CDR3 is 15 amino acids. The J segment lost 0 bases and the V segment lost 9 bases, leaving 8 bases of the junction unmatched. As DNA, the CDR3 is TGTGCCAGAAGAGTACAGGGGGCCCTGAACACTGAAGCTTTCTTT. It specifies CARRVQGALNTEAFF. The entire variable domain, with the rest obtained from reference TRBV14 and TRBJ1-1, is as follows: EAGVTQFPSHSVIEKGQTVTLRCDPISGHDNLYWYRRVMGKEIKFLLHFVKESKQDESGMPNNRFLAERTGGTYSTLKVQPAELEDSGVYFCARRVQGALNTEAFFGQGTRLTVV.

The table lists this clonotype with many counts. J is TRBJ1-2 and V is TRBV5-1, with D perhaps matching TRBD1 (6 bases). Germline V gene sequence: CDR1 SGHRS, CDR2 YFSETQ. The CDR3 is made up of 15 amino acids. V lost 4 bases and J lost 4, with 17 bases in between. This CDR3 is CASSTNREVAYGYTF. In DNA, the CDR3 is TGCGCCAGCAGCACAAACAGGGAGGTGGCCTATGGCTACACCTTC. Full variable domain (remainder filled in from reference TRBV5-1 and TRBJ1-2): KAGVTQTPRYLIKTRGQQVTLSCSPISGHRSVSWYQQTPGQGLQFLFEYFSETQRNKGNFPGRFSGRQFSNSRSEMNVSTLELGDSALYLCASSTNREVAYGYTFGSGTRLTVV.

The sample holds many counts of this clonotype. This chain connects TRBV6-5 to TRBJ2-1; 7 bases agree with TRBD2. V was clipped by 6 bases and J by 6 bases; unmatched bases: 8. The length of the CDR3 is 14 residues. The germline CDR1 and CDR2 sequences are MNHEY and SVGAGI. The CDR3 sequence is CASRTIAGTNEQFF. CDR3 sequence (DNA): TGTGCCAGCAGGACGATAGCGGGTACCAATGAGCAGTTCTTC.

This clonotype has at least ten counts. This chain uses TRBV24-1 with TRBJ1-2; 8 nucleotides agree with TRBD1. The CDR3 consists of 15 residues. The ends lost 4 bases at V and 5 bases at J; junction bases unmatched: 8. Germline values: CDR1 KGHDR, CDR2 SFDVKD. For the CDR3, the DNA is TGTGCCACCAGTGACCACGGACAGGGAATTTATGGCTACACCTTC. Its translation: CATSDHGQGIYGYTF.

This clonotype was counted at least ten times. This rearrangement joins TRBV7-2 to TRBJ1-2, with D possibly TRBD1 on 5 matching bases. The CDR3 spans 13 residues. The germline gives CDR1 SGHTA, CDR2 FQGNSA. Deletions cut 4 bases from V and 4 bases from J, with 10 bases between. The CDR3 DNA sequence: TGTGCCAGCAGCTCGGGGCAGATCTATGGCTACACCTTC. Translated: CASSSGQIYGYTF.

This clonotype was recorded many times. V usage is TRBV5-6 and J usage is TRBJ2-4; D is perhaps TRBD1 or TRBD2 (6 bases each). Germline V lookup: CDR1 SGHDT, CDR2 YYEEEE. V was cut by 1 base and J by 7 bases, with 12 bases left in between. The CDR3 is 14 residues long. As DNA, the CDR3 is TGTGCCAGCAGCTTGTGGGGGGCGCCGAACATTCAGTACTTC. This encodes CASSLWGAPNIQYF.

This clonotype was recorded at least ten times. The chain employs TRBV5-1 and TRBJ2-1; 7 bases align to TRBD1. This CDR3 contains 15 residues. V was clipped by 3 bases and J by 4 bases; unmatched bases: 7. Germline CDR1 reads SGHRS; CDR2 reads YFSETQ. CDR3 amino acids: CASSSSGTDYNEQFF. The DNA of the CDR3 is TGCGCCAGCAGCTCCTCCGGGACAGATTACAATGAGCAGTTCTTC.

Of note for this clonotype: A single base separates this from a much larger clone, so it may be a read error. CDR3 residues: CDISDGEGPDF. The CDR3 nucleotides are TGTGACATCAGTGATGGTGAGGGACCGGACTTC. The chain couples TRBV10-3 to TRBJ2-7; D tentatively reads TRBD1 or TRBD2 (5 bases each). Per the germline V gene, CDR1 is ENHRY and CDR2 is SYGVKD. The CDR3 runs to 11 residues.

This clonotype was observed at least ten times. The V and J genes are TRBV5-1 and TRBJ2-3; 10 bases line up with TRBD2. CDR1 is SGHRS and CDR2 is YFSETQ in the germline V gene. With V trimmed by 4 bases and J by 0 bases, 8 bases remained unmatched. The CDR3 runs 17 residues. The CDR3 bases are TGCGCCAGCAGCCCGGAGGGACTAGCGCCTAGCACAGATACGCAGTATTTT. This gives the protein CASSPEGLAPSTDTQYF.

This clonotype was counted at least ten times. The CDR3 loop reads CASTSAGEGSLEQYF. In DNA, the CDR3 is TGTGCCAGCACTAGTGCCGGGGAGGGGTCCCTCGAGCAGTACTTC. The chain joins TRBV28 to TRBJ2-7; 7 bases map to TRBD2. This CDR3 comprises 15 residues. Trimming cost V 7 bases and J 6 bases; bases outside gene matches: 15. Looked up from germline, CDR1 is MDHEN and CDR2 is SYDVKM. The full variable domain, in which reference TRBV28 and TRBJ2-7 provide the parts outside the CDR3, is DVKVTQSSRYLVKRTGEKVFLECVQDMDHENMFWYRQDPGLGLRLIYFSYDVKMKEKGDIPEGYSVSREKKERFSLILESASTNQTSMYLCASTSAGEGSLEQYFGPGTRLTVT.

This clonotype occurred many times. CDR3 nucleotides: TGCAGTGCTATTGGGACAGATGAGCAGTACTTC. Its translation: CSAIGTDEQYF. V gene TRBV20-1 combines with J gene TRBJ2-7; TRBD1 agrees at 7 bases. The V and J ends lost 4 bases and 7 bases, in that order; junction bases with no gene match: 4. The CDR3 totals 11 residues. Germline V gene data show CDR1 as DFQATT and CDR2 as SNEGSKA (reference sequence).

In this sample, this clonotype is medium-sized. V gene TRBV20-1 combines with J gene TRBJ2-3, with TRBD1 matching 10 bases. The CDR3 is 17 residues long. J lost 2 bases, V lost 3 bases, and 11 bases had no gene match. Germline values: CDR1 DFQATT, CDR2 SNEGSKA (reference sequence). Here the CDR3 DNA reads TGCAGTGCTAGTGACAGGGGGCGAAGTAAAGACACAGATACGCAGTATTTT. Translation gives CSASDRGRSKDTDTQYF.

Note on this clonotype: Germline and junction disagree at one end, which may indicate a read error. This sequence joins TRBV5-1 and TRBJ1-1, with a weak D call TRBD1 (6 bases). Germline assignment: CDR1 SGHRS and CDR2 YFSETQ. This CDR3 has 11 residues. The CDR3 sequence: CAISSGTEAFF. Written as DNA, the CDR3 is TGCGCCATCAGCTCCGGGACAGAAGCTTTCTTT.

To note about this clonotype: A read error may explain this, as a much larger clone is one base away. The rearrangement uses TRBV24-1 and TRBJ2-3; D uncertain. The germline CDR1 and CDR2 sequences are KGHDR and SFDVKD. This CDR3 has 13 residues. DNA of the CDR3: TGTGCCACCAGTTATTTAGATACAGATACGCAGTATTTT. Protein product: CATSYLDTDTQYF.

This clonotype came up many times. The V call is TRBV12-3 or TRBV12-4, the J call TRBJ2-7; 10 positions match TRBD2. The CDR3 is made up of 13 amino acids. J gave up 3 bases and V 6 bases, and 2 bases lay outside the gene matches. This CDR3 reads CASRRTSGYEQYF. The DNA of the CDR3 is TGTGCCAGCAGACGGACTAGCGGCTACGAGCAGTACTTC.

This chain connects TRBV5-1 to TRBJ1-2; TRBD1 matches 12 bases. With 4 bases clipped from V and 4 bases from J, the junction kept 5 bases outside the gene matches. The CDR3 sequence is 15 residues long. From germline, CDR1 is SGHRS and CDR2 YFSETQ. The CDR3 spells CASSPGTGGFYGYTF. The DNA for the CDR3 is TGCGCCAGCAGCCCTGGGACAGGGGGCTTCTATGGCTACACCTTC.

The sample holds many counts of this clonotype. The rearrangement links TRBV20-1 to TRBJ1-1; TRBD1 matches at 9 bases. The CDR3 extends over 13 amino acids. The ends lost 4 bases at V and 6 bases at J; junction bases unmatched: 6. The germline V gene encodes CDR1 DFQATT and CDR2 SNEGSKA (reference sequence). The CDR3 region has the DNA TGCAGTGCTAAAAGACAGGGGGGAGCTGAAGCTTTCTTT. Translation: CSAKRQGGAEAFF.

A word on this clonotype: A read error may explain this, as a much larger clone is one base away. The genes are TRBV12-3 or TRBV12-4 and TRBJ2-6; 8 positions agree with TRBD1. The ends lost 10 bases at V and 0 bases at J; junction bases unmatched: 11. The CDR3 has 17 residues. CDR3 DNA sequence: TGTGCCAACAGAACCGGGACAGGTTTCTCTGGGGCCAACGTCCTGACTTTC. Translated, it gives CANRTGTGFSGANVLTF.

Notes on this clonotype: One end of the junction fails to match germline, which may point to a read error. The V call is TRBV5-1, the J call TRBJ1-4; no clear D gene. The CDR3 covers 13 residues. The germline V gene has CDR1 SGHRS and CDR2 YFSETQ. The CDR3 DNA follows: TGTGCCAGCACGGCCCGGCGCGGTGATAAACTGTTTTTT. Translating it yields CASTARRGDKLFF.

Note on this clonotype: One base away lies a much larger clone, so this may be a sequencing read error. This chain uses TRBV12-3 or TRBV12-4 with TRBJ2-2; D not certain. V was cut by 4 bases and J by 2 bases, with 5 bases left in between. This CDR3 spans 13 amino acids. CDR3 DNA: TGTGCCAGCAGTTACCATAACACCGGGGAGCTGTTTTTT. It yields the protein CASSYHNTGELFF.

This clonotype was observed a few times. The chain links TRBV7-2 to TRBJ2-7; 10 nucleotides line up with TRBD1. With V trimmed by 5 bases and J by 6 bases, 7 bases remained unmatched. This CDR3 has 14 amino acids. Germline V gives CDR1 SGHTA, CDR2 FQGNSA. CDR3 in DNA: TGTGCCAGCAGCCAGGGACAGGGGATGGGCGAGCAGTACTTC. Translation: CASSQGQGMGEQYF.

The chain couples TRBV20-1 to TRBJ1-5; no clear D gene. This CDR3 is built from 13 residues. Per the germline V gene, CDR1 is DFQATT and CDR2 is SNEGSKA (reference sequence). Trimming removed 2 bases from V and 5 bases from J, with 10 bases in between. Here the CDR3 reads CSARLRTDQPQHF. CDR3 in DNA: TGCAGTGCTAGACTTCGCACAGATCAGCCCCAGCATTTT.

The chain employs TRBV11-2 and TRBJ2-7; TRBD1 or TRBD2 may be the D gene (6 bases each). CDR3 length: 15 residues. The V end was cut by 5 bases, the J end by 3 bases, with 17 bases between. Germline V gene lookup returns CDR1 SGHAT and CDR2 FQNNGV. The DNA of the CDR3 is TGTGCCAGCAGCCCACCGGGGGCCCTCAGCTACGAGCAGTACTTC. Its translation: CASSPPGALSYEQYF.

A note on this clonotype: Just one base apart from a much larger clone, this may be a read error. This rearrangement joins TRBV20-1 to TRBJ1-5; D is possibly TRBD1 (6 bases). The CDR3 spans 19 residues. The germline gives CDR1 DFQATT, CDR2 SNEGSKA (reference sequence). The CDR3 reads CSARDPLTGEHYSTQPQHF. The CDR3 bases are TGCAGTGCTAGAGATCCCCTGACAGGAGAGCATTATAGCACTCAGCCCCAGCATTTT.

This clonotype was counted ten times or more. The chain is built from TRBV28 and TRBJ2-1; tentatively, D is TRBD1 (5 bases). The CDR3 loop spans 16 amino acids. Germline V gene sequence: CDR1 MDHEN, CDR2 SYDVKM. With 8 bases removed from V and 3 bases from J, the gap between germline ends came to 20 bases. This CDR3 is CASWGLQALSYNEQFF. CDR3 nucleotide sequence: TGTGCCAGCTGGGGATTACAGGCCCTAAGCTACAATGAGCAGTTCTTC.